Shown below are 8 T cell receptor beta chains from a single sample sequenced in a study of pediatric ulcerative colitis. During colonoscopy, one to two rectal pinch biopsies were collected. Measured with immunoSEQ multiplex PCR; TCRdb has only the in-frame clones, and not every one. The sample lists tens of thousands of clones, approximately 73% occurring once. Input material: gut tissue. The receptors derive from a boy aged 5-17 years with moderate ulcerative colitis.

The V call is TRBV6-1, the J call TRBJ1-5; D call uncertain. The CDR3 runs 13 residues. In germline, CDR1 is MNHNS, CDR2 SASEGT. V lost 4 bases to trimming and J lost 5 bases, with 9 bases between them. The CDR3 DNA reads TGTGCCAGCAGTGCCGGGAGGGATCAGCCCCAGCATTTT. It yields the protein CASSAGRDQPQHF.

The V and J genes are TRBV4-1 and TRBJ1-2; D call uncertain. The germline V gene encodes CDR1 MGHRA and CDR2 YSYEKL. CDR3 size: 16 residues. The V end lost 0 bases, the J end lost 4 bases, and 15 bases lay between the germline ends. The CDR3 spells CASSQDNGRPSYGYTF. Written as DNA, the CDR3 is TGCGCCAGCAGCCAAGATAACGGGCGCCCGAGCTATGGCTACACCTTC.

The rearrangement links TRBV4-2 to TRBJ2-1, with TRBD2 matching 7 bases. J was trimmed by 6 bases and V by 4 bases; bases with no gene match: 12. This CDR3 contains 16 residues. The germline CDR1 and CDR2 sequences are LGHNA and YNFKEQ. The CDR3 DNA reads TGTGCCAGCAGCCGCTCCCAACTAGCGTACCCCAATGAGCAGTTCTTC. Protein: CASSRSQLAYPNEQFF.

The rearrangement joins TRBV10-3 to TRBJ2-1, with a weak D call TRBD2 (6 bases). The CDR3 consists of 14 residues. Germline lookup yields CDR1 ENHRY and CDR2 SYGVKD. Trimming took off 3 bases at V and 5 bases at J, with 11 bases between the two ends. The CDR3 spells CAISDRGRHNEQFF. The CDR3 nucleotides read TGTGCCATCAGTGATCGGGGGAGGCACAATGAGCAGTTCTTC.

The table lists this clone with a few counts. This rearrangement joins TRBV5-4 to TRBJ1-4; D may be TRBD1 (6 bases). V lost 4 bases, J lost 7 bases, and 14 bases lay in between. CDR3 length: 14 residues. Germline-derived CDR1 and CDR2 are SGHNT and YYREEE (reference sequence). The CDR3 here is CASSLQGFAEKLFF. CDR3 nucleotide sequence: TGTGCCAGCAGCCTACAGGGTTTCGCTGAAAAACTGTTTTTT. The whole variable domain, remainder taken from reference TRBV5-4 and TRBJ1-4, is ETGVTQSPTHLIKTRGQQVTLRCSSQSGHNTVSWYQQALGQGPQFIFQYYREEENGRGNFPPRFSGLQFPNYSSELNVNALELDDSALYLCASSLQGFAEKLFFGSGTQLSVL.

The J gene is TRBJ2-7, the V gene TRBV12-1. TRBV12-1 is a known pseudogene. There are 13 residues in the CDR3. CDR3 coding DNA: TGTGCCCTTTTTAGTAGGTGCCCCTACGAGCAGTACTTC. It encodes CALFSRCPYEQYF.

This clone has a handful of counts. The V gene is TRBV30, the J gene TRBJ2-5; D unclear. The CDR3 sequence is 13 residues long. The germline CDR1 and CDR2 sequences are GTSNPN and SVGIG (reference sequence). V was cut by 2 bases and J by 5 bases, with 12 bases left in between. CDR3: CAWSPGLRETQYF. Here the CDR3 DNA reads TGTGCCTGGAGTCCAGGCTTAAGGGAGACCCAGTACTTC.

This chain joins TRBV9 and TRBJ2-7; 8 positions agree with TRBD1. From germline, CDR1 is SGDLS and CDR2 YYNGEE. The V segment lost 0 bases and the J segment 4 bases; nucleotides outside the gene matches: 3. The CDR3 has 14 amino acids. The CDR3 DNA reads TGTGCCAGCAGCGTAGGGACAGGGTTTTACGAGCAGTACTTC. Amino acids: CASSVGTGFYEQYF. Using reference TRBV9 and TRBJ2-7 for the parts outside the CDR3, the full variable domain is DSGVTQTPKHLITATGQRVTLRCSPRSGDLSVYWYQQSLDQGLQFLIQYYNGEERAKGNILERFSAQQFPDLHSELNLSSLELGDSALYFCASSVGTGFYEQYFGPGTRLTVT.